This TCR beta chain was sequenced for a study of cytomegalovirus exposure and HLA in healthy donors. PCR employed 60 Vbeta and 13 Jbeta primers. The data were produced by immunoSEQ multiplex PCR, yet TCRdb's version contains in-frame clones alone and is incomplete. Of about 120,000 clones in the sample, 70% to 90% were seen once. The CDR3 has 17 residues. Germline V lookup: CDR1 SGHVS, CDR2 FQNEAQ. The V and J ends lost 2 bases and 1 base respectively, with 15 bases between them. The sample taken for sequencing was PBMCs. The source is a young man in good health and CMV-seropositive. This chain uses TRBV7-8 with TRBJ1-5; D remains unclear. The CDR3 DNA reads TGTGCCAGCAGCTTAAACGTCCAAACTACAAGCAATCAGCCCCAGCATTTT. Translating gives CASSLNVQTTSNQPQHF.